Reported below is one TCR beta chain. V was clipped by 0 bases and J by 8 bases, with 12 bases between them. CDR1 is SGDLS and CDR2 is YYNGEE in the germline V gene. The CDR3 runs to 14 residues. The sample belongs to a study of CD8+ T cells in alopecia areata. Study context: Oral tofacitinib (5 to 10 mg twice daily) was administered to treated patients.

Isolated RNA was reverse transcribed into cDNA used as the sequencing template. The protocol was immunoSEQ multiplex PCR, while the TCRdb copy is restricted to in-frame clones and leaves out a portion. The table lists 150,000 to 200,000 clones, around 60% of them singletons. Peripheral blood samples and lesional scalp punch biopsies were obtained from alopecia areata patients. Both CD4+ and CD8+ T cells were separated by sorting PBMCs. Sequences were derived from CD4+ T cells sorted from blood, sampled at week 0. This TCR was sampled from a human donor with alopecia areata. This chain links TRBV9 with TRBJ2-4; no reliable D call. CDR3 in DNA: TGTGCCAGCAGCGTAGAGCCCCTTGGGTACATTCAGTACTTC. Translating gives CASSVEPLGYIQYF.